This T cell receptor beta chain was identified during a study of blood T cell repertoires in COVID-19. In the source study's methods: The assay estimated nucleated cells by amplifying reference gene primers. The assay was immunoSEQ multiplex PCR, and TCRdb's table has in-frame clones only and misses some. That table supplies the V and J calls and clone size; D and trimming were determined from the DNA. Here the sample spans 350,000 to 450,000 clones, just over 90% being singletons. There are 13 residues in the CDR3. Germline V gene sequence: CDR1 MNHNY, CDR2 SVGAGI (reference sequence). The V gene end was trimmed by 2 bases and the J gene end by 4 bases; junction bases not matched to a gene: 2. Recruits, aged roughly 18 to 95 years, lived in 24 US areas.

The chain has TRBV6-6 and TRBJ2-7, with 7 positions matching TRBD1. The receptor was isolated from a middle-aged woman who had been exposed to COVID-19. Sequenced sample: PBMCs or T cells enriched from blood (not recorded which). This CDR3 is CASSYLQGYEQYF. CDR3 DNA sequence: TGTGCCAGCAGTTACCTACAGGGGTACGAGCAGTACTTC.